Reported below is one TCR beta chain. Its antigen is as yet unknown. The CDR3 runs 15 residues. CDR1 is SNHLY, CDR2 FYNNEI, per germline. V was clipped by 4 bases and J by 4 bases; unmatched bases: 4. This specimen belongs to a study of cytomegalovirus exposure and HLA in healthy donors. Study-level results: The study designated around 150 TCR beta chains cytomegalovirus-associated. In a later analysis, at a false discovery rate of 0.05, about 15,000 TCR beta sequences were associated with HLA alleles. About 87% or about 30% of the time was how often most TCR beta V segments were productive, according to an earlier analysis.

PCR employed 60 Vbeta and 13 Jbeta primers. Profiled with immunoSEQ multiplex PCR; TCRdb holds only in-frame clones, not every one. The profile shows about 60,000 clones, roughly four fifths of them singletons. This chain links TRBV2 with TRBJ2-1, with 10 bases lining up with TRBD2. This clonotype was sampled from a young man in good health and CMV-seronegative. The sequenced material came from PBMCs. DNA for the CDR3: TGTGCCAGCAGTGGAGCGGGAGGGCCATACAATGAGCAGTTCTTC. This translates into CASSGAGGPYNEQFF.